Listed below are T cell receptor beta chains from one sample, sequenced in a study of long-term antiretroviral therapy in people with HIV. Clones were sequenced by immunoSEQ multiplex PCR, and TCRdb holds only the in-frame ones, with some missing. The data show about 21,000 clones, with 81% seen just once and 12% held by the top ten. This sample comprised unsorted PBMCs, obtained 0.1 years before starting antiretroviral therapy. The source is a man aged 35 to 55 with HIV. Both conserved end residues are part of each CDR3. A D gene is named only where the DNA matches it firmly. A clone size is listed for some rows: how often the clone was seen (once, few, many), or a class if it is expanded.

. TRBJ2-1 . TRBV7-2 CASSHFAEQFF TGTGCCAGCAGCCATTTTGCCGAGCAGTTCTTC
. TRBJ1-3 . TRBV2 CASNFDRNGNTIYF TGTGCCAGCAATTTTGACAGGAATGGAAACACCATATATTTT
. TRBJ2-7 TRBD2 TRBV4-3 CASSQDPIAGVTYEQYF TGCGCCAGCAGCCAAGATCCCATAGCGGGAGTCACCTACGAGCAGTACTTC
once TRBJ2-7 TRBD2 TRBV4-2 CASSQEGTSGPYYEQYF TGTGCCAGCAGCCAAGAAGGAACTAGCGGGCCTTACTACGAGCAGTACTTC
. TRBJ2-5 . TRBV7-2 CASSLVAETQYF TGTGCCAGCAGCTTAGTCGCCGAGACCCAGTACTTC
. TRBJ2-3 TRBD1 TRBV2 CASTLTGGSTDTQYF TGTGCCAGCACCTTGACAGGGGGGAGCACAGATACGCAGTATTTT
. TRBJ2-5 TRBD1 TRBV19 CASGPGQQETQYF TGTGCCAGTGGCCCGGGACAGCAAGAGACCCAGTACTTC
. TRBJ2-1 . TRBV21-1 CASRYSGPPCHSEQFF TGTGCCAGCAGGTATTCCGGGCCCCCCTGTCACAGTGAGCAGTTCTTC
. TRBJ1-6 . TRBV11-1 CASSLEPANSPLHF TGTGCCAGCAGCTTAGAACCGGCCAATTCACCCCTCCACTTT
. TRBJ1-5 . TRBV4-1 CASRDRGVGQPQHF TGCGCCAGCAGGGATAGGGGGGTGGGTCAGCCCCAGCATTTT
. TRBJ2-5 . TRBV6-5 CASSYSAGAEETQYF TGTGCCAGCAGTTACTCTGCAGGGGCGGAGGAGACCCAGTACTTC
. TRBJ2-3 TRBD2 TRBV5-1 CASSLGAPRLAGTDTQYF TGCGCCAGCAGCTTGGGGGCCCCGCGGCTAGCGGGCACAGATACGCAGTATTTT
. TRBJ2-3 TRBD2 TRBV4-3 CASSQVIPGGGPTHSDTQYF TGCGCCAGCAGCCAAGTAATCCCGGGGGGAGGACCCACACACTCAGATACGCAGTATTTT
. TRBJ2-3 TRBD2 TRBV6-6 CATFGLAGGSQYF TGTGCCACCTTCGGACTAGCGGGAGGATCGCAGTATTTT
. TRBJ2-3 TRBD2 TRBV28 CASESGRETYSTDTQYF TGTGCCAGCGAAAGCGGGAGGGAGACTTATAGCACAGATACGCAGTATTTT
few TRBJ2-5 . TRBV18 CASSPPPPWGTQYF TGTGCCAGCTCACCACCTCCGCCTTGGGGGACCCAGTACTTC
. TRBJ1-6 . TRBV28 CASRQIGKPLHF TGTGCCAGCAGACAGATAGGGAAACCCCTCCACTTT
. TRBJ2-1 TRBD2 TRBV18 CASSPINPTSGDEQFF TGTGCCAGCTCACCAATAAACCCGACTAGCGGGGATGAGCAGTTCTTC
. TRBJ1-2 . TRBV14 CASSQAAVVENYGYTF TGTGCCAGCAGCCAAGCAGCAGTTGTTGAGAACTATGGCTACACCTTC
once TRBJ2-1 TRBD1 TRBV7-4 CASSSAQGGRLLFYNEQFF TGTGCCAGCAGCTCAGCACAGGGGGGCAGGCTTTTGTTTTACAATGAGCAGTTCTTC
. TRBJ1-4 . TRBV9 CASSPYGSGEKLFF TGTGCCAGCAGCCCCTACGGTTCTGGCGAAAAACTGTTTTTT
. TRBJ1-4 TRBD1 TRBV7-9 CASSLADRGEKLFF TGTGCCAGCAGCTTAGCGGACAGGGGGGAAAAACTGTTTTTT
once TRBJ1-1 . TRBV7-4 CASSLEFPAKNTEAFF TGTGCCAGCAGCTTAGAATTTCCAGCTAAGAACACTGAAGCTTTCTTT
once TRBJ1-2 TRBD1 TRBV4-1 CASSPGQYYGYTF TGCGCCAGCAGCCCGGGACAGTACTATGGCTACACCTTC
. TRBJ1-6 . TRBV6-5 CASSRGGENSPLHF TGTGCCAGCAGCCGCGGGGGGGAGAATTCACCCCTCCACTTT
. TRBJ2-3 TRBD2 TRBV5-4 CASSSGGRRTDTQYF TGTGCCAGCAGCTCGGGCGGGAGGCGCACAGATACGCAGTATTTT
. TRBJ2-7 . TRBV4-3 CASSQDAEGYGSYEQYF TGCGCCAGCAGCCAAGACGCCGAGGGGTACGGCTCCTACGAGCAGTACTTC
. TRBJ1-1 . TRBV7-8 CASSFSKGNTEAFF TGTGCCAGCAGCTTCTCCAAAGGGAACACTGAAGCTTTCTTT
. TRBJ1-5 TRBD1 TRBV6-5 CASSRQGYSNQPQHF TGTGCCAGCAGCCGACAGGGGTATAGCAATCAGCCCCAGCATTTT
. TRBJ1-2 TRBD1 TRBV6-5 CASSYSRDRGIGYTF TGTGCCAGCAGTTACTCTCGAGACAGGGGGATTGGCTACACCTTC
. TRBJ1-2 TRBD1 TRBV6-5 CASSYSGRTGAPGYTF TGTGCCAGCAGTTACTCGGGGAGGACAGGGGCGCCTGGCTACACCTTC
. TRBJ2-2 . TRBV28 CASSLYSAGELFF TGTGCCAGCAGTTTATATTCTGCCGGGGAGCTGTTTTTT
. TRBJ2-2 TRBD2 TRBV6-1 CASSGTSGGDTGELFF TGTGCCAGCAGTGGGACTAGCGGGGGGGATACCGGGGAGCTGTTTTTT
. TRBJ2-1 . TRBV28 CASSPTLGAVNEQFF TGTGCCAGCAGTCCCACCCTAGGGGCGGTAAATGAGCAGTTCTTC
. TRBJ2-5 . TRBV6-5 CASSLGRRETQYF TGTGCCAGCAGTCTGGGGCGGCGGGAGACCCAGTACTTC
. TRBJ2-7 . TRBV7-2 CASSLTGTEFGYEQYF TGTGCCAGCAGCTTGACCGGGACCGAGTTTGGCTACGAGCAGTACTTC
. TRBJ2-6 . TRBV28 CASSFRGRGANVLTF TGTGCCAGCAGTTTTCGGGGGCGAGGGGCCAACGTCCTGACTTTC
. TRBJ1-1 . TRBV7-2 CASSISPNTEAFF TGTGCCAGCAGCATCTCACCGAACACTGAAGCTTTCTTT
. TRBJ2-2 TRBD1 TRBV5-1 CASSRDRVGTGELFF TGCGCCAGCAGCCGGGACAGGGTGGGGACCGGGGAGCTGTTTTTT
once TRBJ2-7 TRBD2 TRBV7-6 CASSSGGTPYEQYF TGTGCCAGCAGCTCGGGAGGGACGCCCTACGAGCAGTACTTC